These T cell receptor beta chains were read from a single sample in a study of neurological immune-mediated disorders. TCRdb analysed the 5' RACE reads with MiXCR anew, one entry per CDR3 protein. The table shows about 59,000 distinct CDR3 sequences, with 10% to 15% occurring only once. Material for sequencing was PBMCs. These receptors were taken from a woman in her sixties or seventies with HTLV-1-associated myelopathy (HAM/TSP). Each CDR3 is given with its conserved first and last residue. A D gene is named only where the DNA matches it firmly. Rows may omit the clone size; those that give it use once, few, many or a size class.

V gene: TRBV5-1
D gene: TRBD1
J gene: TRBJ2-1
clone size: many
CDR3 DNA: TGCGCCAGCAGCTTGGGACAGGGGGCAGGGAATGAGCAGTTCTTC
CDR3 protein: CASSLGQGAGNEQFF

V gene: TRBV5-1
D gene: TRBD2
J gene: TRBJ2-1
clone size: many
CDR3 DNA: TGCGCCAGCAACCCCATGGGGGGGTTTAATGAGCAGTTCTTC
CDR3 protein: CASNPMGGFNEQFF

V gene: TRBV27
D gene: -
J gene: TRBJ2-1
clone size: -
CDR3 DNA: TGTGCCAGCAGTTTATCCCCGGAGTTCAATGAGCAGTTCTTC
CDR3 protein: CASSLSPEFNEQFF

V gene: TRBV2
D gene: TRBD2
J gene: TRBJ2-3
clone size: many
CDR3 DNA: TGTGCCACTACTAGCGGGAGGGGCAGAGATACGCAGTATTTT
CDR3 protein: CATTSGRGRDTQYF

V gene: TRBV5-1
D gene: -
J gene: TRBJ2-2
clone size: many
CDR3 DNA: TGCGCCAGCAGCGTACAGGGGAGGCGTACCACCGGGGAGCTGTTTTTT
CDR3 protein: CASSVQGRRTTGELFF

V gene: TRBV6-5
D gene: TRBD2
J gene: TRBJ2-1
clone size: -
CDR3 DNA: TGTGCCAGCAGTTACACCCTTTTACCGGGAGGGCCAGATGAGCAGTTCTTC
CDR3 protein: CASSYTLLPGGPDEQFF

V gene: TRBV20-1
D gene: -
J gene: TRBJ2-7
clone size: many
CDR3 DNA: TGCAGCGCACATTCGGGAGTATCAGGTTACGAGCAGTACTTC
CDR3 protein: CSAHSGVSGYEQYF

V gene: TRBV29-1
D gene: -
J gene: TRBJ2-1
clone size: many
CDR3 DNA: TGCAGCGTGGAGGGGTCTAGCTCCTACAATGAGCAGTTCTTC
CDR3 protein: CSVEGSSSYNEQFF

V gene: TRBV4-2
D gene: -
J gene: TRBJ2-7
clone size: many
CDR3 DNA: TGTGCCAGCAGCACCAGACCGGGACCACCGTCCGAGCAGTACTTC
CDR3 protein: CASSTRPGPPSEQYF

V gene: TRBV5-1
D gene: -
J gene: TRBJ2-3
clone size: many
CDR3 DNA: TGCGCCAGCAGCTCCACGACAGATACGCAGTATTTT
CDR3 protein: CASSSTTDTQYF

V gene: TRBV5-1
D gene: -
J gene: TRBJ2-2
clone size: many
CDR3 DNA: TGCGCCAGCAGCTTGGTTACGGGGAACACCGGGGAGCTGTTTTTT
CDR3 protein: CASSLVTGNTGELFF

V gene: TRBV5-1
D gene: TRBD1
J gene: TRBJ2-7
clone size: many
CDR3 DNA: TGCGCCAGCAGCCCAACCGGGACAGGGGGTGGCTACGAGCAGTACTTC
CDR3 protein: CASSPTGTGGGYEQYF

V gene: TRBV18
D gene: TRBD2
J gene: TRBJ2-5
clone size: many
CDR3 DNA: TGTGCCAGCTCGAACTTTGGCGGGAGAGAGACCCAGTACTTC
CDR3 protein: CASSNFGGRETQYF

V gene: TRBV24-1
D gene: -
J gene: TRBJ2-6
clone size: many
CDR3 DNA: TGTGCCACCAGTGATGAGTCGGCCAACGTCCTGACTTTC
CDR3 protein: CATSDESANVLTF

V gene: TRBV12-3/TRBV12-4
D gene: -
J gene: TRBJ2-7
clone size: many
CDR3 DNA: TGTGCCAGCAGCCCCACGACAGGACCCTACGAGCAGTACTTC
CDR3 protein: CASSPTTGPYEQYF

V gene: TRBV3-1
D gene: -
J gene: TRBJ2-7
clone size: few
CDR3 DNA: TGTGCCAGCGCCAGGGGGGCCTACGAGCAGTACTTC
CDR3 protein: CASARGAYEQYF

V gene: TRBV5-1
D gene: TRBD1
J gene: TRBJ2-2
clone size: many
CDR3 DNA: TGCGCCAGCAGAAGGACAGGGAACACCGGGGAGCTGTTTTTT
CDR3 protein: CASRRTGNTGELFF

V gene: TRBV7-9
D gene: -
J gene: TRBJ1-6
clone size: many
CDR3 DNA: TGTGCCAGCAGCTTAGGGGCAGCTGATAATTCACCCCTCCACTTT
CDR3 protein: CASSLGAADNSPLHF

V gene: TRBV20-1
D gene: TRBD2
J gene: TRBJ2-1
clone size: many
CDR3 DNA: TGCAGTGCCCCCCCCCAGGGGGATAGCGGGGGCTACAATGAGCAGTTCTTC
CDR3 protein: CSAPPQGDSGGYNEQFF

V gene: TRBV6-6
D gene: TRBD2
J gene: TRBJ2-1
clone size: many
CDR3 DNA: TGTGCCAGACCACGCGGGAGCTTGGGCAATGAGCAGTTCTTC
CDR3 protein: CARPRGSLGNEQFF

V gene: TRBV20-1
D gene: -
J gene: TRBJ2-3
clone size: few
CDR3 DNA: TGCAGTGCTAGTCTCCCGGGGGCTGGCACAGATACGCAGTATTTT
CDR3 protein: CSASLPGAGTDTQYF

V gene: TRBV10-3
D gene: -
J gene: TRBJ1-4
clone size: many
CDR3 DNA: TGTGCCATCAGTGCGACCGACAGAAATGAAAAACTGTTTTTT
CDR3 protein: CAISATDRNEKLFF

V gene: TRBV28
D gene: -
J gene: TRBJ2-5
clone size: many
CDR3 DNA: TGTGCCAGCAGTTTAACGACAGCTCAAGAGACCCAGTACTTC
CDR3 protein: CASSLTTAQETQYF

V gene: TRBV20-1
D gene: -
J gene: TRBJ2-7
clone size: many
CDR3 DNA: TGCAGTGCTAGAGATTATACGTCCGAGCAGTACTTC
CDR3 protein: CSARDYTSEQYF

V gene: TRBV5-1
D gene: TRBD2
J gene: TRBJ2-5
clone size: many
CDR3 DNA: TGCGCCAGCAGCCCCGGACTAGCGGGTTACCCAGAGACCCAGTACTTC
CDR3 protein: CASSPGLAGYPETQYF

V gene: TRBV18
D gene: TRBD1
J gene: TRBJ1-1
clone size: many
CDR3 DNA: TGTGCCTCGTCGAGGGACAGGGGAACTGAAGCTTTCTTT
CDR3 protein: CASSRDRGTEAFF

V gene: TRBV29-1
D gene: TRBD1
J gene: TRBJ2-3
clone size: -
CDR3 DNA: TGCAGCGTTTGGGTTCCAGGGGGCTTGGATACGCAGTATTTT
CDR3 protein: CSVWVPGGLDTQYF

V gene: TRBV7-2
D gene: -
J gene: TRBJ1-3
clone size: many
CDR3 DNA: TGTGCCAGCAGCTTAAATCCGGGGGGCTCTGGAAACACCATATATTTT
CDR3 protein: CASSLNPGGSGNTIYF

V gene: TRBV4-1
D gene: TRBD2
J gene: TRBJ2-2
clone size: many
CDR3 DNA: TGCGCCAGCAGCCAAGGGGCTAGCGGAGCCACCGGGGAGCTGTTTTTT
CDR3 protein: CASSQGASGATGELFF

V gene: TRBV7-9
D gene: TRBD1
J gene: TRBJ1-1
clone size: many
CDR3 DNA: TGTGCCAGCAGCTTAGTAGAGGGGGCCGGCGCTTTCTTT
CDR3 protein: CASSLVEGAGAFF

V gene: TRBV5-1
D gene: -
J gene: TRBJ1-6
clone size: many
CDR3 DNA: TGCGCCAGCAGCTTGGAAGGGGGAGGTTCACCCCTCCACTTT
CDR3 protein: CASSLEGGGSPLHF

V gene: TRBV7-8
D gene: TRBD2
J gene: TRBJ2-7
clone size: many
CDR3 DNA: TGTGCCAGCAGCTTACTCAGGGCGGGAGGATCTACCTACGAGCAGTACTTC
CDR3 protein: CASSLLRAGGSTYEQYF

V gene: TRBV20-1
D gene: -
J gene: TRBJ2-3
clone size: -
CDR3 DNA: TGCAGTGCTAGAGCATACCCGGGAGGCACAGATACGCAGTATTTT
CDR3 protein: CSARAYPGGTDTQYF

V gene: TRBV5-1
D gene: -
J gene: TRBJ2-6
clone size: -
CDR3 DNA: TGCGCCAGCAGCTTGAGGAGCTCTGGGTCCAACGTCCTGACTTTC
CDR3 protein: CASSLRSSGSNVLTF

V gene: TRBV12-3/TRBV12-4
D gene: -
J gene: TRBJ2-7
clone size: many
CDR3 DNA: TGTGCCAGCAGTTTGACAGGTAGCTCCTACGAGCAGTACTTC
CDR3 protein: CASSLTGSSYEQYF

V gene: TRBV5-1
D gene: TRBD2
J gene: TRBJ2-5
clone size: many
CDR3 DNA: TGCGCCAGCAGCAGGGGACTAGCGGGAGGGGAAGAGACCCAGTACTTC
CDR3 protein: CASSRGLAGGEETQYF

V gene: TRBV6-1
D gene: -
J gene: TRBJ2-3
clone size: many
CDR3 DNA: TGTGCCAGCAGCTCAGGGTTTGCGGGAGATACGCAGTATTTT
CDR3 protein: CASSSGFAGDTQYF

V gene: TRBV6-5
D gene: TRBD1
J gene: TRBJ1-1
clone size: -
CDR3 DNA: TGTGCCAGCAGCCGACAGGGGGCCCACACTGAAGCTTTCTTT
CDR3 protein: CASSRQGAHTEAFF

V gene: TRBV7-4
D gene: -
J gene: TRBJ1-3
clone size: few
CDR3 DNA: TGTGCCAGCAGCCAAGGGCGTCAGACACTTGGAAACACCATATATTTT
CDR3 protein: CASSQGRQTLGNTIYF

V gene: TRBV18
D gene: TRBD2
J gene: TRBJ2-7
clone size: many
CDR3 DNA: TGTGCCAGCTCACCGGCGGGAGGGCCTCGTGAGCAGTACTTC
CDR3 protein: CASSPAGGPREQYF